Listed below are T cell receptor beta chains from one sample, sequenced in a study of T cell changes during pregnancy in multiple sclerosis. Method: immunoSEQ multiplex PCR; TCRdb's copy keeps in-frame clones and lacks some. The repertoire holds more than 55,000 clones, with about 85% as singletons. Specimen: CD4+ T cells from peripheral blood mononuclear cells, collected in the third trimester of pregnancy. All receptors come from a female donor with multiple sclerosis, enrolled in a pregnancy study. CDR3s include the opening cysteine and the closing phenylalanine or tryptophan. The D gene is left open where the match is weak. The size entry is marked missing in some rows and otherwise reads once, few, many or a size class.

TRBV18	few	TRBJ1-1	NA	CASSPRQEYTEAFF	TGTGCCAGCTCACCAAGGCAGGAATACACTGAAGCTTTCTTT
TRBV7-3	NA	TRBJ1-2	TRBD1	CASSSTGVPLLYGYTF	TGTGCCAGCAGCTCCACAGGGGTTCCGCTCCTCTATGGCTACACCTTC
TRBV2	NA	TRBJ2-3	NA	CASSPQVSTDTQYF	TGTGCCAGCAGTCCACAGGTCTCCACAGATACGCAGTATTTT
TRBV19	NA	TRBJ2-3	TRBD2	CASRDGTSGTDTQYF	TGTGCCAGTAGGGACGGGACTAGCGGCACAGATACGCAGTATTTT
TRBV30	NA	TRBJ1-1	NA	CAWTGETEAFF	TGTGCCTGGACCGGGGAAACTGAAGCTTTCTTT
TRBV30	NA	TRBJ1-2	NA	CAWSLSYGYTF	TGTGCCTGGAGTCTGAGTTATGGCTACACCTTC
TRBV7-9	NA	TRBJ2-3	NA	CASSLRAGNTDTQYF	TGTGCCAGCAGCTTAAGGGCGGGCAACACAGATACGCAGTATTTT
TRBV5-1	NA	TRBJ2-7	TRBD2	CASSLTSGPGYEQYF	TGCGCCAGCAGCTTGACTAGCGGGCCAGGCTACGAGCAGTACTTC
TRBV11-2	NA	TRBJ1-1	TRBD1	CASSLRTGAVTEAFF	TGTGCCAGCAGCTTGAGGACAGGGGCGGTCACTGAAGCTTTCTTT
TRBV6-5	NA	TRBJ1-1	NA	CASSYSEGGTEAFF	TGTGCCAGCAGTTACTCCGAGGGAGGTACTGAAGCTTTCTTT
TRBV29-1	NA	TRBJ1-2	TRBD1	CSVAGTGGSGYGYTF	TGCAGCGTTGCTGGGACAGGGGGGTCCGGGTATGGCTACACCTTC
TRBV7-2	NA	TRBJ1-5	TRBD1	CASSRGQGGTAQHF	TGTGCCAGCAGCCGGGGACAGGGAGGGACAGCCCAGCATTTT
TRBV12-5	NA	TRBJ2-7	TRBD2	CASGPGGWSYEQYF	TGTGCTAGTGGCCCGGGGGGTTGGTCCTACGAGCAGTACTTC
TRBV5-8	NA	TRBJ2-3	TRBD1	CASSFSRGTGSVDTQYF	TGTGCCAGCAGCTTCTCCAGAGGGACAGGCTCAGTGGATACGCAGTATTTT
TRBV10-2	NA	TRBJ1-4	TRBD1	CASRGGEGGHEKLFF	TGCGCCAGCAGGGGCGGGGAAGGGGGCCACGAAAAACTGTTTTTT
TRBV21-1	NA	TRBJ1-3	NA	CASSKFVGCPRSGNTIYF	TGTGCCAGCAGCAAGTTTGTCGGGTGCCCCCGGTCTGGAAACACCATATATTTT
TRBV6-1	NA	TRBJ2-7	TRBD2	CASSRGTSKYEQYF	TGTGCCAGCAGTCGAGGGACTAGCAAGTACGAGCAGTACTTC
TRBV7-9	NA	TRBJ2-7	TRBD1	CASSSIGDRGTYEQYF	TGTGCCAGCAGCTCGATTGGCGACAGGGGGACCTACGAGCAGTACTTC
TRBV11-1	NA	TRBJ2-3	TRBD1	CASSTPGQGADTQYF	TGTGCCAGCAGCACCCCGGGACAGGGGGCTGATACGCAGTATTTT
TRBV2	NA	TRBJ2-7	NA	CASRPELARGEQYF	TGTGCCAGCAGGCCCGAGCTAGCGAGGGGCGAGCAGTACTTC
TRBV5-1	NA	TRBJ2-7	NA	CASSLGTVNYEQYF	TGCGCCAGCAGCTTGGGGACAGTAAACTACGAGCAGTACTTC
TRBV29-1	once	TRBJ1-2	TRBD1	CSVYRGVNGGYTF	TGCAGCGTGTACAGGGGTGTCAATGGAGGCTACACCTTC
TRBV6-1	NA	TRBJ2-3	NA	CAGGPSRVDTQYF	TGTGCCGGAGGACCTTCCCGGGTCGATACGCAGTATTTT
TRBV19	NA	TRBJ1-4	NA	CASSNPGQDATNEKLFF	TGTGCCAGTAGTAATCCGGGACAAGACGCAACTAATGAAAAACTGTTTTTT
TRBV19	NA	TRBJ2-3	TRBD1	CASSTPTGLDTDTQYF	TGTGCCAGTAGTACCCCGACAGGGTTGGATACAGATACGCAGTATTTT
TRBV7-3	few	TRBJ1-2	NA	CASSLGTSRGNYGYTF	TGTGCCAGCAGCTTAGGGACGTCGAGGGGGAACTATGGCTACACCTTC
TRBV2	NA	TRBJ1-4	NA	CASNSRANEKLFF	TGTGCCAGCAACAGCCGAGCTAATGAAAAACTGTTTTTT
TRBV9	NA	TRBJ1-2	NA	CASSVGHPNYGYTF	TGTGCCAGCAGCGTTGGACACCCTAACTATGGCTACACCTTC
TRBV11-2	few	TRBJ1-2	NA	CASSSPRLGRNYGYTF	TGTGCCAGCAGCTCCCCCCGGTTGGGCAGGAACTATGGCTACACCTTC
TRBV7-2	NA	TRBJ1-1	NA	CATRGQPNTEAFF	TGTGCCACCAGGGGCCAGCCGAACACTGAAGCTTTCTTT
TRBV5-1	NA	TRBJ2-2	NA	CASSLDQEWELLF	TGCGCCAGCAGCTTGGATCAAGAGTGGGAGCTGCTTTTT
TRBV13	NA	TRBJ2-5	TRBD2	CASSPRGGRETQYF	TGTGCCAGCAGCCCGAGGGGCGGGAGAGAGACCCAGTACTTC
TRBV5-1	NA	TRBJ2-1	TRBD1	CASSLGQGSHEQFF	TGCGCCAGCAGCTTGGGACAGGGTAGCCATGAGCAGTTCTTC
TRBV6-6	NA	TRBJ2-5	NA	CATSPRSGWETQYF	TGTGCCACCAGCCCGAGGAGCGGATGGGAGACCCAGTACTTC
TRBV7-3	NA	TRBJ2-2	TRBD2	CASSPRGVGELFF	TGTGCCAGCAGCCCTCGGGGGGTCGGGGAGCTGTTTTTT
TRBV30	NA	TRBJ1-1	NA	CAWSESSEAFF	TGTGCCTGGAGTGAATCGTCTGAAGCTTTCTTT
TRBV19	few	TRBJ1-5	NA	CASSTGPFNQPQHF	TGTGCCAGTAGTACAGGCCCCTTCAATCAGCCCCAGCATTTT
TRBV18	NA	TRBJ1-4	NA	CASSPPGATNEKLFF	TGTGCCAGCTCACCACCCGGGGCAACTAATGAAAAACTGTTTTTT
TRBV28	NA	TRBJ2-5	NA	CASRSQGFQETQYF	TGTGCCAGCCGGAGTCAGGGATTTCAAGAGACCCAGTACTTC